Ten or more counts support the clone carrying this T cell receptor beta chain. RNA transcripts were the template for amplifying TCR beta CDR3 regions. A first-round RT-PCR of the TCR CDR3 used the HTBI primer set. Using its own MiXCR run on the multiplex PCR reads, TCRdb lists one record per CDR3 protein. The table shows roughly 380,000 distinct CDR3 sequences, with approximately 19% occurring only once. This sample is drawn from a study of T cells in Graves' hyperthyroidism and ophthalmopathy. CDR1 is SGHDN and CDR2 is FVKESK in the germline V gene. The CDR3 has 15 amino acids. Trimming took 5 bases from V and 1 from J; bases not matched to a gene: 4. Fresh peripheral blood, around 9.3 ml, was the source of the PBMCs.

The TCR was taken from a woman between 18 and 30 years old with Graves' hyperthyroidism. The J gene is TRBJ2-5, the V gene TRBV14; 10 bases fit TRBD2. Sequencing was carried out using blood. The CDR3 spells CASSGLAGAQETQYF. DNA for the CDR3: TGTGCCAGCAGCGGCCTAGCGGGGGCCCAAGAGACCCAGTACTTC.